The T cell receptor (beta chain) described here comes from a study of long-term antiretroviral therapy in people with HIV (dated by TCRdb to 2022 to 2024). Notes on the research overall: The earliest samples were collected roughly a decade before the 2015 WHO recommendation for immediate ART, at a time when ART was usually postponed until CD4 counts fell. This retrospective serial study examined whether starting ART and sustained HIV suppression were associated with changes in the composition and diversity of the TRB repertoire in peripheral blood. A total of 150 to 200 cryopreserved PBMC samples came from 30 adults with confirmed HIV infection and were collected serially over a mean of about six years (range 1-12). About 35% of the 30 participants with HIV were female. No cross-contamination during QIAcube processing was seen in test extractions of a monoclonal T-cell line run alongside 33 polyclonal samples.

Participants were included only if at least one PBMC sample before ART initiation and at least two post-ART samples were available. Every participant with HIV received treatment in the United States of America. Before DNA extraction, cryopreserved samples of about 0.95-11 million PBMC were thawed and washed. At the time of the earliest PBMC sample, participants with HIV were aged between roughly 20 and 60 years. Per participant, PBMC samples came from 1-4 timepoints prior to ART initiation and 2-8 timepoints following ART initiation, for a median of 7 samples. For every participant, serial HIV viral load, CD4+ T-cell count, ART history and demographic data were obtained. A Qiagen kit on a QIAcube was used to extract genomic DNA from unsorted PBMC, with samples processed in batches of 12. The germline V gene gives CDR1 as MNHNS and CDR2 as SASEGT. The CDR3 starts with the cysteine, ends with the phenylalanine, and has 17 residues. Here the CDR3 DNA is all that survives: 51 bases in frame from base 1.

Regarding this clone: The antigen it recognizes is unknown. An end of the junction does not agree with germline; a read error may underlie this.

The paper as a whole reports these results and caveats: Since PBMC availability was limited, sequencing covered only the TCR beta chain, with no alpha chain pairing. Narrower CDR3 length ranges were observed in HIV repertoires than in controls, and an antigen-experienced repertoire with only a slight naive shift after ART was suggested by the network structure. At every time point, the repertoire was dominated by expanded TRB clones first identified before ART initiation, although this dominance fluctuated and, in many PLHIV, declined after ART. Unsorted PBMC were profiled instead of sorted CD4+ and CD8+ T cells because pre-ART samples had limited cell numbers. The samples were dated from 2004 to 2017, and the ART regimens that were used may be less effective than current ART regimens. Inferences about post-ART repertoire changes are limited because no data were available on ART adherence, viral resistance or therapy changes. Starting ART was linked to a significant rise in TRB diversity, yet even with long-term ART the diversity remained significantly lower than in transplant donor controls.

Sequencing of the TRB variable region was done with the immunoSEQ hsTCRB v3.0 assay at survey level resolution. A depth of roughly 35,000-50,000 T-cell genomes per sample was targeted for TRB sequencing. An Illumina MiSeq with a v3 150-cycle kit was used to sequence the pooled TRB libraries. The authors processed their data as follows. Repertoire analysis was run in R within a reproducible Nextflow workflow that covered QC, data transformation and analysis. LymphoSeq2, an R package for exploring AIRR-Seq data, was used to implement the custom analyses. After excluding several samples that yielded fewer than 5000 total TRB sequences, 150 to 200 HIV repertoires remained for analysis. Among the 180 to 200 retained HIV repertoires, 55 to 60 were collected before ART initiation and about 130 were collected after ART initiation. Repertoires were downsampled to 5000 TRB nucleotide sequences, and summary statistics were averaged over 100 downsampling iterations. The analysis kept only TRB sequences whose CDR3 regions were at least seven amino acids long. A Shannon entropy-derived clonality score and the Gini coefficient were used to measure diversity. In the repertoire networks, any two of the top 5000 CDR3 amino acid sequences were connected whenever the two sequences differed by an edit distance of one. GLIPH2 predicted antigen specificity groups and MHC restriction for TRB CDR3 amino acid sequences. To flag known associations with CMV, EBV, HIV or tissue antigens, CDR3 amino acid sequences were compared against VDJdb and McPAS-TCR. Pre-ART, post-ART and control groups were compared with Wilcoxon signed-rank tests and Holm-Bonferroni correction. TCRdb limited this immuneACCESS table to in-frame rearrangements with V and J called. A share of clones is missing; checked studies link under half to unresolved V genes, and the rest is unexplained. For V, J and clone size, that table is used; D and trimming come from the DNA. For this sample the table gives just under 35,000 clones, of which about 85% were detected only once. Of the sample, approximately 4.9% falls within the top ten clones.

This sequence originates from a woman in her 30s with HIV. This specimen was unsorted PBMCs, taken approximately 2.9 years before starting antiretroviral therapy. Recombination joined TRBV6-1 with TRBJ2-1, and TRBD2 may be the D gene, going by 7 matching bases. The DNA reads as follows: TGTGCCAGCAGAGAAGGCGGGGGCCTCAAATCCTACAATGAGCAGTTCTTC. This is translated as CASREGGGLKSYNEQFF.